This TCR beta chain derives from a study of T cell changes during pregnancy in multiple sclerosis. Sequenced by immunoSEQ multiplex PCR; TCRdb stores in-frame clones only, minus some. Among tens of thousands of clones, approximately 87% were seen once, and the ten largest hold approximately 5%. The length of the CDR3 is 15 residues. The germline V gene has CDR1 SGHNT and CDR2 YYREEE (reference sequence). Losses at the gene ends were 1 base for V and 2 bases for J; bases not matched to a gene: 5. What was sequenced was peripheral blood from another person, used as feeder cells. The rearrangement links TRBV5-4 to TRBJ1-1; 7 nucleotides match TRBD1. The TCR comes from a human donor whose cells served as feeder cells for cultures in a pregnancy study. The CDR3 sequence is CASSLSTGTNTEAFF. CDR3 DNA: TGTGCCAGCAGCTTGTCGACAGGGACAAACACTGAAGCTTTCTTT.